The clone carrying this TCR beta chain was picked up one time. An assay was performed, and its level was deep. Every subset's genomic DNA went evenly onto several immunoSEQ plates. The method was immunoSEQ multiplex PCR; TCRdb's version includes in-frame clones alone and lacks a portion of them. Here the sample spans 2 million to 2.5 million clones, 85% to 95% being singletons. The entry originates in a study of shared clonotypes between healthy human individuals. CDR1 and CDR2 from the germline V gene are SGHVS and FNYEAQ. CDR3 length: 14 amino acids. The V gene lost 7 bases and the J gene lost 7 bases, with 16 bases spanning the gap. Partitioning of CD4+ cells yielded a CD45RA+ naive subset and a CD45RA-negative memory subset.

What was sequenced was naive CD4+ T cells sorted from blood. Subset reported: CD45RA+ positively selected. The rearrangement joins TRBV7-6 to TRBJ2-2; possibly TRBD2 for D (6 bases). The sequence was collected from a man younger than 35 in good health. CDR3 sequence: CASIIGGPGGELFF. CDR3 sequence (DNA): TGTGCCAGCATCATCGGAGGGCCGGGCGGGGAGCTGTTTTTT.